What follows is one T cell receptor (beta chain) and its context. TCRdb keeps only in-frame clones here, not all; method: immunoSEQ multiplex PCR. The sample includes over 100,000 clones, just under 90% seen only once; the top ten take about 1%. CDR3 size: 21 residues. This entry comes from a study of blood T cell repertoires in COVID-19. The sequence came from a human donor in a cohort sampled during active COVID-19. This chain uses TRBV21-1 with TRBJ1-4; the table's D call, TRBD1, was not checked against the DNA. TRBV21-1 is flagged as a pseudogene. Sequencing was carried out using peripheral blood. The CDR3 region has the DNA TGTGCCAGCAGCAAATGGGTCCGGGACAGGGGGCGTCTGTACCCTAATGAAAAACTGTTTTTT. This sequence encodes CASSKWVRDRGRLYPNEKLFF.